This T cell receptor (beta chain) was captured in a study of CD8+CD57+ T cells in acquired aplastic anemia. Turning to the study itself: Yields of DNA that came from sorted CD4+ and CD8+ cells averaged approximately 3.5 ug.

Study-wide findings and caveats: In CD8+ cells, Simpson's diversity showed no significant difference between patients and controls. A set of approximately 29 CD8+ CDR3 sequences was shared between patients and controls, and these sequences appeared highly expressed in patients.

Patients chosen for sequencing had shown CD8+CD57+ cell expansion by flow cytometry. Patients were therapy-naive when their blood was sampled. A note on this clonotype: What it recognizes is unknown.

For CDR3 and TCR beta VDJ profiling, genomic DNA was the template used. TCRdb ran MiXCR on the reads and lists one entry per CDR3 protein. Of roughly 180,000 distinct CDR3 sequences in the sample, nearly 65% are singletons; the top ten hold 42%. The CDR3 contains 13 residues. Trimming cost V 4 bases and J 0 bases, with 9 bases left between them. The germline gives CDR1 SQVTM, CDR2 ANQGSEA. The sequence came from a human donor with aplastic anemia. The sample consisted of sorted CD4+, CD8+, or CD8+CD57+ T cells (not recorded which) from PBMCs. The chain recombines TRBV29-1 with TRBJ1-2; D gene unclear. The CDR3 here is CSVAQIANYGYTF. As DNA, the CDR3 is TGCAGCGTTGCTCAAATAGCTAACTATGGCTACACCTTC.